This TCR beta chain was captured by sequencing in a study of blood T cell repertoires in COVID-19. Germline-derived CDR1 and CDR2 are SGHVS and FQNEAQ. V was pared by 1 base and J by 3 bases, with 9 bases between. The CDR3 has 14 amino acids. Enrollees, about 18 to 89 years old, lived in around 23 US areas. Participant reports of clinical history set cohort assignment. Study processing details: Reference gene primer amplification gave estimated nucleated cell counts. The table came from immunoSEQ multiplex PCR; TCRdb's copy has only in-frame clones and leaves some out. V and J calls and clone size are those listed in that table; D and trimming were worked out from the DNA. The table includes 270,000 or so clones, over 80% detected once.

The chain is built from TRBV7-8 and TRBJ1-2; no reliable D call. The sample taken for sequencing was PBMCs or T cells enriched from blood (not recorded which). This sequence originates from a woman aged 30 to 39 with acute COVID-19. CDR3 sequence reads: CASSLGEADYGYTF. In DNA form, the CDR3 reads TGTGCCAGCAGCTTAGGGGAAGCGGACTATGGCTACACCTTC.